These 5 T cell receptor beta chains came from one sample sequenced in a study of cytomegalovirus exposure and HLA in healthy donors. PCR primers comprised 60 Vbeta and 13 Jbeta primers. Sequencing was performed with immunoSEQ multiplex PCR; in TCRdb, only in-frame clones are kept and a portion is missing. Altogether about 89,000 clones are present, 85% being singletons, with the ten largest covering approximately 7.4%. Sequencing was done on a sample of PBMCs. The receptors were gathered from a man aged 35 to 55 in good health and CMV-seropositive.

The chain uses TRBV5-6 and TRBJ1-4, with D possibly matching TRBD1 (6 bases). Germline V gene lookup returns CDR1 SGHDT and CDR2 YYEEEE. The CDR3 covers 15 residues. V lost 2 bases and J 4 bases, leaving 12 bases between the germline ends. In nucleotides, the CDR3 is TGTGCCAGCAGCTTCGGGGTCAGGGGTAATGAAAAACTGTTTTTT. This sequence encodes CASSFGVRGNEKLFF.

This clone was detected once. The CDR3 region is CASSRDRDYGYTF. The DNA of the CDR3 is TGTGCCAGTAGTAGGGACAGAGACTATGGCTACACCTTC. This sequence joins TRBV19 and TRBJ1-2; 7 bases are shared with TRBD1. V shed 4 bases, J shed 3 bases, and the junction held 2 bases outside the gene matches. CDR1 is LNHDA and CDR2 is SQIVND in the germline V gene (reference sequence). This CDR3 has 13 amino acids.

This sequence joins TRBV5-1 and TRBJ2-3; a weak D match, TRBD2 (5 bases). Germline V gives CDR1 SGHRS, CDR2 YFSETQ. The CDR3 consists of 14 residues. V shed 7 bases and J shed 0 bases, with 12 bases lying between them. The CDR3 DNA reads as TGCGCCAGCCGTCAGGAGGACAGCACAGATACGCAGTATTTT. Translating gives CASRQEDSTDTQYF.

The chain combines TRBV15 with TRBJ2-5; TRBD2 might be the D (6 bases). This CDR3 is 16 amino acids long. Deletions cut 1 base from V and 5 bases from J, with 17 bases between. Germline V gives CDR1 LNHNV, CDR2 YYDKDF (reference sequence). The CDR3 loop is CATSRVAGRLLETQYF. The CDR3 DNA follows: TGTGCCACCAGCAGAGTGGCGGGGAGGCTCTTGGAGACCCAGTACTTC.

This clone was seen once. The genes are TRBV7-8 and TRBJ1-5; D might be TRBD1 (5 bases). Germline V lookup: CDR1 SGHVS, CDR2 FQNEAQ. This CDR3 has 14 amino acids. V was trimmed by 3 bases and J by 6 bases, leaving 12 bases between them. Here the CDR3 reads CASSLLEGTQPQHF. CDR3 nucleotide sequence: TGTGCCAGCAGCTTGTTGGAGGGGACTCAGCCCCAGCATTTT.